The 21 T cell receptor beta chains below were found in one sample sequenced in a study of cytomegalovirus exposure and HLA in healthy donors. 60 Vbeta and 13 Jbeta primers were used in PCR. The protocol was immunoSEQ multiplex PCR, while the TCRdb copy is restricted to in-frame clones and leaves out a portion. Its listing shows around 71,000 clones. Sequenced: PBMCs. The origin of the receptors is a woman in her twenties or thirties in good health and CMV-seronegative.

CDR3 sequence reads: CASSFGTNNQPQHF. CDR3 DNA sequence: TGTGCCAGCAGCTTTGGGACAAACAATCAGCCCCAGCATTTT. The chain links TRBV5-6 to TRBJ1-5; D is perhaps TRBD1 (6 bases). CDR3 length equals 14 residues. V lost 2 bases and J lost 3, with 9 bases in between. Germline V gene lookup returns CDR1 SGHDT and CDR2 YYEEEE.

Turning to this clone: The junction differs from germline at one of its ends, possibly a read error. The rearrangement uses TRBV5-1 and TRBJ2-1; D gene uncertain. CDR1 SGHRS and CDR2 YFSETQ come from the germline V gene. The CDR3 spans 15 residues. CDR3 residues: CASSLTDSSDNEQFF. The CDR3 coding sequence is TGCGCCAGCAGCTTGACGGATAGCTCCGACAATGAGCAGTTCTTC.

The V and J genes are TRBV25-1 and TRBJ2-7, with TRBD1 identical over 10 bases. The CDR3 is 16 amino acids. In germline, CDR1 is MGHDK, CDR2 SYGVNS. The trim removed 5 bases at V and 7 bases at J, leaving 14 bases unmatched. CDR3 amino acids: CASSTLGDRGEGEQYF. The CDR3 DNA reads TGTGCCAGCAGTACCCTAGGGGACAGGGGTGAGGGGGAGCAGTACTTC.

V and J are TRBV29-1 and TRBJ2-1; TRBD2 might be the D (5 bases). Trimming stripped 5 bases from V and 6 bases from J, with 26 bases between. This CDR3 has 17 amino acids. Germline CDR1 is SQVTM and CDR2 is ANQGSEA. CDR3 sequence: CSVQLNDGPRDRNEQFF. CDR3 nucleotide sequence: TGCAGCGTTCAGCTGAATGACGGGCCCCGGGATCGCAATGAGCAGTTCTTC.

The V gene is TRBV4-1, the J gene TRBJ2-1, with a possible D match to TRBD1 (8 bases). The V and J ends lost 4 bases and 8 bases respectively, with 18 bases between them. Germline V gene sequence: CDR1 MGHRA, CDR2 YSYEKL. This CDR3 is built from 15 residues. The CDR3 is CASSPRGATGDEQFF. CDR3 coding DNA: TGCGCCAGCAGCCCCCGGGGGGCGACAGGGGATGAGCAGTTCTTC.

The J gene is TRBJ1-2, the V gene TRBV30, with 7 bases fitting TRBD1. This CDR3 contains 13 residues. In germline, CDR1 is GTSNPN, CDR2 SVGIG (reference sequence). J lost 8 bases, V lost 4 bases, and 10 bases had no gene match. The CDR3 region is CAWTPTGNGGYTF. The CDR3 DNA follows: TGTGCCTGGACCCCGACAGGGAATGGCGGCTACACCTTC.

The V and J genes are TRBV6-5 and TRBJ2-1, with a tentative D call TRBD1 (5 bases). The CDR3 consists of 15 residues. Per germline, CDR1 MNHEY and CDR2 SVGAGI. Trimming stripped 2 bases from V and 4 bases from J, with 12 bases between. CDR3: CASSYHTYRYNEQFF. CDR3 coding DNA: TGTGCCAGCAGTTACCACACATACAGGTACAATGAGCAGTTCTTC.

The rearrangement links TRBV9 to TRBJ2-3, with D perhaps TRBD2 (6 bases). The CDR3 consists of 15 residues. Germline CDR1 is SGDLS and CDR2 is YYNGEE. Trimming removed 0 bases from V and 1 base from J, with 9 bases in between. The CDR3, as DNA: TGTGCCAGCAGCGTAGAGGAGGGACGCACAGATACGCAGTATTTT. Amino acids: CASSVEEGRTDTQYF. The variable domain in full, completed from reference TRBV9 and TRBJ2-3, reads DSGVTQTPKHLITATGQRVTLRCSPRSGDLSVYWYQQSLDQGLQFLIQYYNGEERAKGNILERFSAQQFPDLHSELNLSSLELGDSALYFCASSVEEGRTDTQYFGPGTRLTVL.

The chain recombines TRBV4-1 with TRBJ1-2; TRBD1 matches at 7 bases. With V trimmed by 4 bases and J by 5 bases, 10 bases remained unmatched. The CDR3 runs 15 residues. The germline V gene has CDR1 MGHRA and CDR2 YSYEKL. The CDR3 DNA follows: TGCGCCAGCAGCCCGGGACCGGGACAGTTTTATGGCTACACCTTC. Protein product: CASSPGPGQFYGYTF.

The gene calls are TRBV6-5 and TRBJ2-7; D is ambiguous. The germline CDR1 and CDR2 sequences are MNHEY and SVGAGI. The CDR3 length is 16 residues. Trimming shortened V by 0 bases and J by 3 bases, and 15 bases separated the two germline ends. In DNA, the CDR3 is TGTGCCAGCAGTTACTCGAAGTATACAAACCGCTACGAGCAGTACTTC. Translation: CASSYSKYTNRYEQYF.

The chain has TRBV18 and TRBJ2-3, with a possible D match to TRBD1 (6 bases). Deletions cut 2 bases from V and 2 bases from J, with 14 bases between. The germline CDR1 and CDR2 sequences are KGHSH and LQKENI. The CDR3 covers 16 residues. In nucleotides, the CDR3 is TGTGCCAGCTCACCAAGAGGGGACATGCCCACAGATACGCAGTATTTT. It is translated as CASSPRGDMPTDTQYF.

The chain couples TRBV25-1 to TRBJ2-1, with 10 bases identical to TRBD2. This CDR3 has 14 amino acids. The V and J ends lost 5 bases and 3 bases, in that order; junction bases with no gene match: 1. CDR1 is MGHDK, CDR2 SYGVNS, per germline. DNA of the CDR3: TGTGCCAGCAGTAGACTAGCGGGCTACAATGAGCAGTTCTTC. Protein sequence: CASSRLAGYNEQFF. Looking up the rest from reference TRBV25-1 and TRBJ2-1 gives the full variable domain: EADIYQTPRYLVIGTGKKITLECSQTMGHDKMYWYQQDPGMELHLIHYSYGVNSTEKGDLSSESTVSRIRTEHFPLTLESARPSHTSQYLCASSRLAGYNEQFFGPGTRLTVL.

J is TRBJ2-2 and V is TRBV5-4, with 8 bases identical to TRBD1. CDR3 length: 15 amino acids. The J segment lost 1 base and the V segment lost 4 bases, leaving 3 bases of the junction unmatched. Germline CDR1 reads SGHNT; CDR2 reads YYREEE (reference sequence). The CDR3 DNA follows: TGTGCCAGCAGCGGGGACAGGAGGAACACCGGGGAGCTGTTTTTT. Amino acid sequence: CASSGDRRNTGELFF.

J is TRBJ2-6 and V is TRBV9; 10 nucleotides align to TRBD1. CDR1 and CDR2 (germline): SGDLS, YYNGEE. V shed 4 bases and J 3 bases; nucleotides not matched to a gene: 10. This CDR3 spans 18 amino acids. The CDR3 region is CASSIAGTGASGANVLTF. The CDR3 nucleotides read TGTGCCAGCAGCATAGCAGGGACAGGGGCAAGTGGGGCCAACGTCCTGACTTTC.

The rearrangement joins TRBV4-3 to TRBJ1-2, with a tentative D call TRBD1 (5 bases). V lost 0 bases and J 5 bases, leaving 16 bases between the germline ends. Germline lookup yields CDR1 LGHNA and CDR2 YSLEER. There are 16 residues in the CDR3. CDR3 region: CASSQERTYFRYGYTF. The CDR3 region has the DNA TGCGCCAGCAGCCAAGAACGGACATACTTTAGGTATGGCTACACCTTC.

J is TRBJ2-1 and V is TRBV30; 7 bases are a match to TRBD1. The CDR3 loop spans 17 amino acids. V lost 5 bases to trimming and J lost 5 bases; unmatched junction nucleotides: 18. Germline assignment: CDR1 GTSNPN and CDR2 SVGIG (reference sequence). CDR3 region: CAWAGGTGADSDNEQFF. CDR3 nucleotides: TGTGCCTGGGCGGGCGGCACAGGGGCAGACAGCGACAATGAGCAGTTCTTC.

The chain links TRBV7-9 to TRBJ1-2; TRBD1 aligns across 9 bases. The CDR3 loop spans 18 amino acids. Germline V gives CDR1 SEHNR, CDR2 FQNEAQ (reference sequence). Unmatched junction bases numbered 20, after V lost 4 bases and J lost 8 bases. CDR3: CASSSPLGQGIGPGGYTF. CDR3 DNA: TGTGCCAGCAGCTCCCCCTTAGGACAGGGGATAGGGCCTGGGGGCTACACCTTC. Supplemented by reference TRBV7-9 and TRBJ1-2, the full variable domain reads DTGVSQNPRHKITKRGQNVTFRCDPISEHNRLYWYRQTLGQGPEFLTYFQNEAQLEKSRLLSDRFSAERPKGSFSTLEIQRTEQGDSAMYLCASSSPLGQGIGPGGYTFGSGTRLTVV.

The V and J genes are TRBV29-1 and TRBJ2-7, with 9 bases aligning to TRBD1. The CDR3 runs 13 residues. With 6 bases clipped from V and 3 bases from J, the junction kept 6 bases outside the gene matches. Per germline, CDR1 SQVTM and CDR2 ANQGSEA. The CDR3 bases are TGCAGCGTGGAACAGGGGGCCCTCTACGAGCAGTACTTC. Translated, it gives CSVEQGALYEQYF.

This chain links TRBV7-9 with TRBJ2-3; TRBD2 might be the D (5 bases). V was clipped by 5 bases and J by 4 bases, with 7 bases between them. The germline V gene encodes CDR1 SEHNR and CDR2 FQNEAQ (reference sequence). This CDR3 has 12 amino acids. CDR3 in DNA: TGTGCCAGCAGCCCGGAGGCAGATACGCAGTATTTT. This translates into CASSPEADTQYF.

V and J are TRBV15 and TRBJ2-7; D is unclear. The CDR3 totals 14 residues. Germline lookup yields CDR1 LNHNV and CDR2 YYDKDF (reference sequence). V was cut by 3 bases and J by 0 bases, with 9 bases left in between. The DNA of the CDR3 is TGTGCCACCAGCAGGGTACAGAGCTCCTACGAGCAGTACTTC. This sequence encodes CATSRVQSSYEQYF.

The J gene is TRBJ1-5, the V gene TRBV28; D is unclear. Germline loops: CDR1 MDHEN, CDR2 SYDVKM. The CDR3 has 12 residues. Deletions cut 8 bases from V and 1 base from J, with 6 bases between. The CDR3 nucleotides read TGTGCCAGCGCTGAGAGCAATCAGCCCCAGCATTTT. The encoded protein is CASAESNQPQHF.